Below, 30 T cell receptor beta chains from the same sample are listed, as sequenced in a study of shared clonotypes between healthy human individuals. Sequencing was performed with immunoSEQ multiplex PCR; in TCRdb, only in-frame clones are kept and a portion is missing. The sample consists of some 790,000 clones, 55% to 80% of them appearing once. Sequences were obtained from memory CD4+ T cells sorted from blood. Subset of the sample: CD45RA-negative fraction. These receptors all stem from a woman aged 30 to 39 in good health.

The sample holds a few counts of this clone. The chain couples TRBV25-1 to TRBJ1-3; TRBD1 matches 8 bases. Germline values: CDR1 MGHDK, CDR2 SYGVNS. Germline trimming cut 5 bases from V and 7 bases from J; bases unmatched to any gene: 13. This CDR3 has 16 amino acids. The CDR3 sequence: CASSNERQGPRNTIYF. CDR3 coding DNA: TGTGCCAGCAGTAACGAAAGACAGGGGCCGAGGAACACCATATATTTT.

This sequence joins TRBV29-1 and TRBJ2-3; 7 nucleotides line up with TRBD1. The trim removed 5 bases at V and 4 bases at J, leaving 9 bases unmatched. Germline-derived CDR1 and CDR2 are SQVTM and ANQGSEA. The CDR3 sequence is 14 residues long. The CDR3 loop is CSVQGQPFSDTQYF. The CDR3 coding sequence is TGCAGCGTTCAGGGACAGCCTTTTTCAGATACGCAGTATTTT.

This chain links TRBV9 with TRBJ1-4, with D possibly matching TRBD1 (5 bases). Germline CDR1 reads SGDLS; CDR2 reads YYNGEE. The CDR3 is 15 residues long. Trimming cost V 0 bases and J 5 bases, with 11 bases left between them. The CDR3 loop reads CASSVGRGANEKLFF. The DNA for the CDR3 is TGTGCCAGCAGCGTAGGAAGGGGAGCAAATGAAAAACTGTTTTTT. The whole variable domain, remainder taken from reference TRBV9 and TRBJ1-4, is DSGVTQTPKHLITATGQRVTLRCSPRSGDLSVYWYQQSLDQGLQFLIQYYNGEERAKGNILERFSAQQFPDLHSELNLSSLELGDSALYFCASSVGRGANEKLFFGSGTQLSVL.

This sequence joins TRBV27 and TRBJ1-2, with D perhaps TRBD1 (5 bases). The CDR3 contains 14 residues. With 0 bases removed from V and 7 bases from J, the gap between germline ends came to 12 bases. Germline loops: CDR1 MNHEY, CDR2 SMNVEV (reference sequence). The CDR3 DNA follows: TGTGCCAGCAGTTTATCGTGGGGGGAGACTGGCTACACCTTC. It translates to CASSLSWGETGYTF.

The genes are TRBV5-8 and TRBJ2-1; 11 bases are a match to TRBD2. The germline V gene encodes CDR1 SGHTS and CDR2 YDEGEE. J gave up 12 bases and V 4 bases, and 15 bases lay outside the gene matches. The CDR3 totals 16 residues. CDR3 bases: TGTGCCAGCAGCCCGACTAGCGGGGACCCAATGAGGGGGCAGTTCTTC. It codes for CASSPTSGDPMRGQFF.

V and J are TRBV6-5 and TRBJ1-5; D may be TRBD1 (6 bases). Trimming took off 5 bases at V and 6 bases at J, with 11 bases between the two ends. Germline V gene sequence: CDR1 MNHEY, CDR2 SVGAGI. The CDR3 spans 13 residues. The CDR3 region is CASSNRDGQPQHF. In DNA form, the CDR3 reads TGTGCCAGCAGTAACAGGGATGGTCAGCCCCAGCATTTT.

V gene TRBV7-2 combines with J gene TRBJ2-7; 8 positions agree with TRBD2. In germline, CDR1 is SGHTA, CDR2 FQGNSA. V dropped 5 bases and J dropped 3; count of bases not matched to a gene: 6. There are 14 residues in the CDR3. The DNA of the CDR3 is TGTGCCAGCAGCCCGGGAGGGCCGATCTACGAGCAGTACTTC. Protein: CASSPGGPIYEQYF. Full variable domain (outside the CDR3, taken from reference TRBV7-2 and TRBJ2-7): GAGVSQSPSNKVTEKGKDVELRCDPISGHTALYWYRQSLGQGLEFLIYFQGNSAPDKSGLPSDRFSAERTGGSVSTLTIQRTQQEDSAVYLCASSPGGPIYEQYFGPGTRLTVT.

V is TRBV10-3 and J is TRBJ2-1; TRBD2 matches at 11 bases. V lost 3 bases and J lost 6; bases outside the gene matches: 16. Germline values: CDR1 ENHRY, CDR2 SYGVKD. This CDR3 has 19 residues. The CDR3, as DNA: TGTGCCATCAGTGAACTAGGACTAGCGGGTTTCATGGGTGTCAATGAGCAGTTCTTC. It translates to CAISELGLAGFMGVNEQFF.

A single count supports this clone. This sequence joins TRBV7-7 and TRBJ2-1; weak D call: TRBD2 (5 bases). The CDR3 extends over 13 amino acids. Trimming shortened V by 5 bases and J by 5 bases, and 10 bases separated the two germline ends. CDR1 and CDR2 from the germline V gene are SSHAT and FNYEAQ (reference sequence). The CDR3 protein is CASSVGLNNEQFF. CDR3 coding DNA: TGTGCCAGCAGCGTCGGACTTAACAATGAGCAGTTCTTC.

The chain carries TRBV5-1 and TRBJ1-1; D gene ambiguous. CDR1 and CDR2 from the germline V gene are SGHRS and YFSETQ. Between the trimmed V and J ends, which lost 4 bases and 1 base, there was a span of 11 bases. The CDR3 covers 14 residues. CDR3 region: CASSRLPGNTEAFF. CDR3 nucleotides: TGCGCCAGCAGCCGGCTACCGGGGAACACTGAAGCTTTCTTT. Full variable domain (missing parts from reference TRBV5-1 and TRBJ1-1): KAGVTQTPRYLIKTRGQQVTLSCSPISGHRSVSWYQQTPGQGLQFLFEYFSETQRNKGNFPGRFSGRQFSNSRSEMNVSTLELGDSALYLCASSRLPGNTEAFFGQGTRLTVV.

The J gene is TRBJ1-2, the V gene TRBV6-1, with D uncertain. Germline V CDR1 and CDR2: MNHNS, SASEGT. V was shortened by 4 bases and J by 8 bases, with 14 bases between the two germline ends. This CDR3 has 13 residues. The CDR3 DNA reads TGTGCCAGCAGTGGGACTGGGGAGATAGGCTACACCTTC. Its protein is CASSGTGEIGYTF.

The chain combines TRBV6-5 with TRBJ2-7, with 7 bases identical to TRBD2. Germline CDR1 is MNHEY and CDR2 is SVGAGI. V shed 7 bases, J shed 2 bases, and the junction held 8 bases outside the gene matches. The CDR3 sequence is 14 residues long. CDR3 DNA: TGTGCCAGCACCTACTCCCGGGGGGCCTACGAGCAGTACTTC. Translated, it gives CASTYSRGAYEQYF.

The chain couples TRBV27 to TRBJ2-7; D gene unclear. V was shortened by 6 bases and J by 7 bases, with 13 bases between the two germline ends. This CDR3 has 12 residues. Looked up from germline, CDR1 is MNHEY and CDR2 is SMNVEV (reference sequence). CDR3 sequence (DNA): TGTGCCAGCAGAAGACCCTTGGGGGAGCAGTACTTC. It encodes CASRRPLGEQYF.

This clone has more than one count but fewer than ten. This specimen includes other DNA sequences encoding the same CDR3. The chain combines TRBV18 with TRBJ1-5, with 7 bases aligning to TRBD1. The CDR3 is 14 amino acids. Germline V CDR1 and CDR2: KGHSH, LQKENI. J was trimmed by 5 bases and V by 4 bases; bases with no gene match: 5. The DNA of the CDR3 is TGTGCCAGCTCACTGACAGGGCGCGATCAGCCCCAGCATTTT. Translation: CASSLTGRDQPQHF. The complete variable domain, with remaining parts taken from reference TRBV18 and TRBJ1-5, reads NAGVMQNPRHLVRRRGQEARLRCSPMKGHSHVYWYRQLPEEGLKFMVYLQKENIIDESGMPKERFSAEFPKEGPSILRIQQVVRGDSAAYFCASSLTGRDQPQHFGDGTRLSIL.

This clone was found a few times. This chain connects TRBV9 to TRBJ2-3; the D is unclear. The V gene lost 2 bases and the J gene lost 4 bases, with 11 bases spanning the gap. The CDR3 has 14 residues. Germline values: CDR1 SGDLS, CDR2 YYNGEE. The CDR3 loop is CASSVRPPPDTQYF. For the CDR3, the DNA is TGTGCCAGCAGCGTTAGACCACCCCCAGATACGCAGTATTTT.

This chain connects TRBV15 to TRBJ2-7, with D perhaps matching TRBD1 or TRBD2 (5 bases each). The CDR3 is 13 amino acids. Trimming shortened V by 4 bases and J by 5 bases, and 12 bases separated the two germline ends. Germline CDR1 and CDR2: LNHNV and YYDKDF (reference sequence). Here the CDR3 DNA reads TGTGCCACCAGCACTGGGGGTCGAGACGAGCAGTACTTC. It is translated as CATSTGGRDEQYF.

The V and J genes are TRBV5-6 and TRBJ1-1, with a tentative D call TRBD1 (5 bases). Germline values: CDR1 SGHDT, CDR2 YYEEEE. The CDR3 consists of 14 residues. V lost 1 base and J 5 bases, leaving 12 bases between the germline ends. This CDR3 is CASSLTGPETEAFF. The CDR3 DNA reads as TGTGCCAGCAGCTTGACGGGGCCAGAGACTGAAGCTTTCTTT.

The chain couples TRBV5-6 to TRBJ2-1; D not certain. From germline, CDR1 is SGHDT and CDR2 YYEEEE. Deletions cut 3 bases from V and 3 bases from J, with 13 bases between. CDR3 length equals 15 residues. The CDR3 loop is CASSSGDGLYNEQFF. As DNA, the CDR3 is TGTGCCAGCAGCTCCGGTGACGGTCTCTACAATGAGCAGTTCTTC.

Comment on this clone: An end of the junction differs from the germline gene, which may be a read error. V is TRBV27 and J is TRBJ1-2, with D perhaps TRBD1 (6 bases). The CDR3 runs to 14 residues. The germline V gene encodes CDR1 MNHEY and CDR2 SMNVEV (reference sequence). CDR3 in amino acids: CASSLSGTSYGYTF. In nucleotides, the CDR3 is TGTGCCAGCAGTCTATCCGGGACATCTTATGGCTACACCTTC.

This clone was seen at least ten times. This rearrangement joins TRBV6-5 to TRBJ2-1; TRBD1 or TRBD2 may be the D gene (5 bases each). The length of the CDR3 is 15 residues. CDR1 and CDR2 (germline): MNHEY, SVGAGI. V was clipped by 6 bases and J by 10 bases, with 22 bases between them. The CDR3 here is CASRVGGAHPREQFF. Here the CDR3 DNA reads TGTGCCAGCAGGGTTGGGGGAGCCCACCCGCGGGAGCAGTTCTTC.

This rearrangement joins TRBV4-2 to TRBJ2-5; 11 nucleotides line up with TRBD2. Losses at the gene ends were 5 bases for V and 7 bases for J; bases not matched to a gene: 12. The CDR3 extends over 16 amino acids. Per the germline V gene, CDR1 is LGHNA and CDR2 is YNFKEQ. The CDR3 coding sequence is TGTGCCAGCAGCTTGAGGACTAGCGGGCATGGCGGGACCCAGTACTTC. Its translation: CASSLRTSGHGGTQYF.

The chain carries TRBV28 and TRBJ1-4, with D possibly matching TRBD1 (5 bases). The CDR3 is 16 residues long. Per germline, CDR1 MDHEN and CDR2 SYDVKM. V lost 2 bases, J lost 5 bases, and 15 bases lay in between. In DNA form, the CDR3 reads TGTGCCAGCAGTTTAGGAGGTAGGGGCAGGAATGAAAAACTGTTTTTT. This encodes CASSLGGRGRNEKLFF.

As regards this clone: At one end the junction does not follow the germline gene, possibly because of a read error. J is TRBJ1-2 and V is TRBV25-1; D is uncertain. Germline CDR1 is MGHDK and CDR2 is SYGVNS. CDR3 length: 16 residues. CDR3 DNA sequence: TGTGCCAGCAGTGAATTCGGGTTAACAGCTAAGTATGGCTACACCTTC. Its protein product is CASSEFGLTAKYGYTF.

Only a few counts were recorded for this clone. The same CDR3 is also encoded by other DNA sequences in this sample. The chain joins TRBV18 to TRBJ1-5; D unresolved. V shed 3 bases and J shed 5 bases, with 8 bases lying between them. The germline V gene encodes CDR1 KGHSH and CDR2 LQKENI. This CDR3 is 13 amino acids long. The CDR3 DNA follows: TGTGCCAGCTCACCTCAAGGAGATCAGCCCCAGCATTTT. Protein: CASSPQGDQPQHF.

This chain links TRBV6-5 with TRBJ2-1; possible D gene TRBD1, 8 bases. The V end was cut by 2 bases, the J end by 9 bases, with 17 bases between. Germline V CDR1 and CDR2: MNHEY, SVGAGI. There are 15 residues in the CDR3. CDR3 residues: CASSYQRGGTGEQFF. CDR3 nucleotides: TGTGCCAGCAGTTACCAGAGGGGAGGGACAGGTGAGCAGTTCTTC.

This clone was detected once. V usage is TRBV7-3 and J usage is TRBJ1-5, with TRBD1 matching over 7 bases. Looked up from germline, CDR1 is SGHTA and CDR2 is FQGTGA. The CDR3 spans 17 residues. The ends lost 2 bases at V and 7 bases at J; junction bases unmatched: 14. The CDR3, as DNA: TGTGCCAGCAGCTTAGGACCCCGGGACAGACGTCGCCAGCCCCAGCATTTT. This gives the protein CASSLGPRDRRRQPQHF.

The V gene is TRBV5-1, the J gene TRBJ2-1; unclear D gene. Between the trimmed V and J ends, which lost 4 bases and 6 bases, there was a span of 11 bases. CDR1 is SGHRS and CDR2 is YFSETQ in the germline V gene. The CDR3 totals 13 residues. The CDR3 reads CASSLDWGNEQFF. The CDR3 coding sequence is TGCGCCAGCAGCCTGGATTGGGGCAATGAGCAGTTCTTC.

V is TRBV6-5 and J is TRBJ2-1; D gene ambiguous. The CDR3 covers 15 residues. V lost 4 bases, J lost 4 bases, and 14 bases lay in between. Germline V gene sequence: CDR1 MNHEY, CDR2 SVGAGI. CDR3 amino acids: CASSSKPPNYNEQFF. The CDR3 coding sequence is TGTGCCAGCAGTTCGAAGCCACCGAATTACAATGAGCAGTTCTTC.

This chain links TRBV18 with TRBJ2-1, with unresolved D. Germline V gene data show CDR1 as KGHSH and CDR2 as LQKENI. V was clipped by 0 bases and J by 5 bases, with 8 bases between them. CDR3 size: 14 residues. The CDR3 here is CASSPPNTNNEQFF. CDR3 coding DNA: TGTGCCAGCTCACCACCTAATACCAACAATGAGCAGTTCTTC. Based on the CDR3 plus reference TRBV18 and TRBJ2-1, the full variable domain is NAGVMQNPRHLVRRRGQEARLRCSPMKGHSHVYWYRQLPEEGLKFMVYLQKENIIDESGMPKERFSAEFPKEGPSILRIQQVVRGDSAAYFCASSPPNTNNEQFFGPGTRLTVL.

This clone was observed a handful of times. The chain recombines TRBV5-1 with TRBJ2-1; D may be TRBD2 (5 bases). Germline V gene lookup returns CDR1 SGHRS and CDR2 YFSETQ. V lost 0 bases and J lost 1, with 11 bases in between. This CDR3 spans 16 amino acids. The CDR3 region is CASSLGLASSYNEQFF. Written as DNA, the CDR3 is TGCGCCAGCAGCTTGGGTTTAGCGAGTTCCTACAATGAGCAGTTCTTC.